This TCR beta chain was sequenced for a study of T cell repertoires in cytomegalovirus infection. Looking at the study overall: Used in the study were CMV epitopes, some recently identified and HLA-C-restricted, others well-studied and HLA-B-restricted.

To note about this clonotype: The antigen is unknown.

TCRdb fed the reads into MiXCR, producing one record per CDR3 protein. The sample contains about 740,000 distinct CDR3 sequences, around a third of which appear only once. Study observations and caveats: Predominance within the ex vivo response was attributable to HLA-C-restricted CMV-specific TCR beta clonotypes.

The V gene's germline CDR1 is SGHRS and CDR2 YFSETQ. The CDR3 is 16 residues long. V shed 3 bases and J 7 bases; nucleotides not matched to a gene: 8. Sequencing used cultured PBMCs, obtained from culture after CMV antigen stimulation. This receptor was obtained from a human donor in good health (CMV status not recorded). Some clones in this sample may be carry-over from other donors' samples. The V gene is TRBV5-1, the J gene TRBJ2-1; TRBD2 matches 12 bases. The CDR3 coding sequence is TGCGCCAGCAGCTGGGCTAGCGGGGGGGCCCATAATGAGCAGTTCTTC. Its translation: CASSWASGGAHNEQFF.